The text below deals with one T cell receptor (beta chain). Per the study methods: Counts of nucleated cells, estimated from reference gene primer amplification, were obtained. TCRdb's table, derived via immunoSEQ multiplex PCR, lists solely in-frame clones and lacks some. The V and J calls and the clone size are those of that table, but D and trimming were determined from the DNA. Among approximately 160,000 clones listed, about 85% were seen once. This sample was included in a study of blood T cell repertoires in COVID-19. The CDR3 extends over 13 amino acids. Trimming took 11 bases from V and 7 from J, leaving 15 bases between them. The germline CDR1 and CDR2 sequences are MRHNA and SNTAGT.

The rearrangement uses TRBV6-4 and TRBJ1-6; no clear D. This sequence originates from a woman aged 55-70 years with COVID-19, enrolled during active disease. The sequencing sample was made of peripheral blood. The CDR3 reads CAPNPVRNSPLHF. The CDR3 bases are TGTGCCCCTAACCCCGTGAGGAATTCACCCCTCCACTTT.